The present TCR beta chain was sequenced within a study of OX40 agonist ivuxolimab in advanced cancers. Study summary: Intravenous ivuxolimab was administered to patients every 2 weeks at 0.01 to 10 mg/kg. Eligibility rules accepted prior anti-PD-1, anti-PD-L1 or anti-CTLA-4 therapy, and 30% to 40% had some. General study results and limits: Expanded clones tended on average to be more numerous among CD8+ T cells than CD4+. At doses 0.1 to 3.0 mg/kg, CD4+ and CD8+ clones expanded.

Germline CDR1 MNHEY, CDR2 SVGAGI. The CDR3 is 12 amino acids. With 6 bases removed from V and 6 bases from J, the gap between germline ends came to 11 bases. A remark on this clone: Its target is unknown.

Profiling relied on immunoSEQ multiplex PCR, and the TCRdb table lists in-frame clones only, not all of them. Of roughly 32,000 clones in the sample, nearly 90% are singletons; the top ten hold under 70%. J is TRBJ1-1 and V is TRBV6-5, with D unresolved. This TCR derives from an adult with an advanced solid tumor such as melanoma, head and neck, liver or kidney cancer. The specimen was CD4+ or CD8+ T cells sorted from blood, collected in a trial of the OX40 agonist ivuxolimab. CDR3 protein: CASRNGRPEAFF. The CDR3, as DNA: TGTGCCAGCAGAAACGGGAGGCCTGAAGCTTTCTTT.